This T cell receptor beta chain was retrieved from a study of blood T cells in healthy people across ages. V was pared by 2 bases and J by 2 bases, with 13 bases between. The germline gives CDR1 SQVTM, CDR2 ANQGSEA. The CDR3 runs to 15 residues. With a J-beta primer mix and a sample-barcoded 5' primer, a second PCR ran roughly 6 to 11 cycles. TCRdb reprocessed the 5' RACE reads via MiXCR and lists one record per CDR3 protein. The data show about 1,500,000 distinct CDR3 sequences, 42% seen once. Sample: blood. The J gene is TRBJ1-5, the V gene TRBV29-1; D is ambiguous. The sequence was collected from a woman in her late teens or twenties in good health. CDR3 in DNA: TGCAGCGTTGAAACGGACGTCGGAGGCAATCAGCCCCAGCATTTT. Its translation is CSVETDVGGNQPQHF. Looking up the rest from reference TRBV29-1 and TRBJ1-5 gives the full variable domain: SAVISQKPSRDICQRGTSLTIQCQVDSQVTMMFWYRQQPGQSLTLIATANQGSEATYESGFVIDKFPISRPNLTFSTLTVSNMSPEDSSIYLCSVETDVGGNQPQHFGDGTRLSIL.